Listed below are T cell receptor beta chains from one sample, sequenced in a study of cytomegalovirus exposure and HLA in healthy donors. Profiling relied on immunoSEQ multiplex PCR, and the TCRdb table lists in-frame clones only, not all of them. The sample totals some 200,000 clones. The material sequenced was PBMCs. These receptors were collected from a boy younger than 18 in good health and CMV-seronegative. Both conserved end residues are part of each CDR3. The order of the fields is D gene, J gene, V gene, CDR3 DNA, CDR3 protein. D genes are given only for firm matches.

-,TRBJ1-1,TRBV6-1,TGTGCCAGCAGTGGTTCCGGGACACTCGGTGAAGCTTTCTTT,CASSGSGTLGEAFF
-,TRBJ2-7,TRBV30,TGTGCCGGAAGGGACCGGGGGAAGGAGCAGTACTTC,CAGRDRGKEQYF
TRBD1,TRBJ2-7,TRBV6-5,TGTGCCAGCAGTTACTCGACAGGGCCCTACGAGCAGTACTTC,CASSYSTGPYEQYF
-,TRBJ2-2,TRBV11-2,TGTGCCAGCAGCTTTACAGGAGAAAACACCGGGGAGCTGTTTTTT,CASSFTGENTGELFF
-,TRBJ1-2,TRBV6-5,TGTGCGAGCGTCGGGACATCAAGTGGCTACACCTTC,CASVGTSSGYTF
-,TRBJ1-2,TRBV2,TGTGCCAGCCAAAGAGGAGGTAACTATGGCTACACCTTC,CASQRGGNYGYTF
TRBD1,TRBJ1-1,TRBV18,TGTGCCAGCTCACCACCGGTCAGGGGGTCTCCTGAAGCTTTCTTT,CASSPPVRGSPEAFF
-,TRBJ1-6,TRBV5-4,TGTGCCAGCAGCTTTCTAGGCTCGGGAGGAGGTTCACCCCTCCACTTT,CASSFLGSGGGSPLHF
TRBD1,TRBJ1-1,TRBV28,TGTGCCAGCAAACGGGGGACAGGAATGAACACTGAAGCTTTCTTT,CASKRGTGMNTEAFF
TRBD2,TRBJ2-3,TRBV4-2,TGTGCCAGCAATAGCGGGGTGAGGACAGATACGCAGTATTTT,CASNSGVRTDTQYF
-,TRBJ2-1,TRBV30,TGTGCCTGGAGTGTACGGCGAGGAAATGAGCAGTTCTTC,CAWSVRRGNEQFF
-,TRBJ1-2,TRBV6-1,TGTGCCAGCAAACGGGAGTTTGGTAACTATGGCTACACCTTC,CASKREFGNYGYTF
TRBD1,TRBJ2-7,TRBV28,TGTGCCAGCAGGGGGACAGGGGAAGGCTCCTACGAGCAGTACTTC,CASRGTGEGSYEQYF
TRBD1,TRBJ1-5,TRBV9,TGTGCCAGCAGCGCCCGGGACAGGGAGGAGCCCCAGCATTTT,CASSARDREEPQHF
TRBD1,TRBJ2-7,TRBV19,TGTGCCAGTAGTATTGTATGGGGACAGGGGGCCTACGAGCAGTACTTC,CASSIVWGQGAYEQYF
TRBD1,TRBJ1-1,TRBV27,TGTGCCAGCAGGATACAGGGGGCCGCTGAAGCTTTCTTT,CASRIQGAAEAFF
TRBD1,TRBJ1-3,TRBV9,TGTGCCAGCAGCGTGGGGGGACAGATTAGCTCTGGAAACACCATATATTTT,CASSVGGQISSGNTIYF
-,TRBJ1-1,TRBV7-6,TGTGCCAGCAGCGCTGGGGGAGGGAACACTGAAGCTTTCTTT,CASSAGGGNTEAFF
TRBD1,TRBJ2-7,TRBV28,TGTGCCAGCAGCCTGCCGGGACAGACCTCCTACGAGCAGTACTTC,CASSLPGQTSYEQYF
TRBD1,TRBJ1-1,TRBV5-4,TGTGCCAGCAGCTGGGACAGGGGGCTGCCCTCAGGGACTGAAGCTTTCTTT,CASSWDRGLPSGTEAFF